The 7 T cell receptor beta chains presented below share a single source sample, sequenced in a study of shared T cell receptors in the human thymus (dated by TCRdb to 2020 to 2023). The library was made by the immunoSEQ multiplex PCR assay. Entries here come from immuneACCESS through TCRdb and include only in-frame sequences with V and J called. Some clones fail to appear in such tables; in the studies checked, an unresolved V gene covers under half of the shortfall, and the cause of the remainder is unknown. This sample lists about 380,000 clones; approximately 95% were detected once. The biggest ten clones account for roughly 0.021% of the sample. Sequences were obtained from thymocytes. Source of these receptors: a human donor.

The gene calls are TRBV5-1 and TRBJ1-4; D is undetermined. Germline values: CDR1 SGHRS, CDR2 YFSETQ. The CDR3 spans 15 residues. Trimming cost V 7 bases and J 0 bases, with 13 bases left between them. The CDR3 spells CASRVEGATNEKLFF. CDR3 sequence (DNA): TGCGCCAGCCGCGTGGAGGGCGCAACTAATGAAAAACTGTTTTTT.

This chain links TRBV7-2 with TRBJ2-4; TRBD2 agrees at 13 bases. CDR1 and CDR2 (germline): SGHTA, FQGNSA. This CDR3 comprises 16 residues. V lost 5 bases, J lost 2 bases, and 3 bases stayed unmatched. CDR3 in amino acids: CASSAGLAGPKNIQYF. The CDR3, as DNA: TGTGCCAGCAGCGCGGGACTAGCGGGACCCAAAAACATTCAGTACTTC.

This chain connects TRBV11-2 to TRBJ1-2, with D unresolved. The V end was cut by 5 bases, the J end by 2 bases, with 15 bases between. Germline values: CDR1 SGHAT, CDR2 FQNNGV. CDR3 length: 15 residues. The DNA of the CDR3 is TGTGCCAGCAGCCGGGCGGGCAGGAAGAACTATGGCTACACCTTC. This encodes CASSRAGRKNYGYTF.

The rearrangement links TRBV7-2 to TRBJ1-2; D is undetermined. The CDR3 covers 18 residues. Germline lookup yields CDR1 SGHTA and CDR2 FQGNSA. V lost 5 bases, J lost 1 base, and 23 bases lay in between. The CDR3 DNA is TGTGCCAGCAGCCCGCAAGAGGGTGACTATAGGCGTAACTATGGCTACACCTTC. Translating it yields CASSPQEGDYRRNYGYTF.

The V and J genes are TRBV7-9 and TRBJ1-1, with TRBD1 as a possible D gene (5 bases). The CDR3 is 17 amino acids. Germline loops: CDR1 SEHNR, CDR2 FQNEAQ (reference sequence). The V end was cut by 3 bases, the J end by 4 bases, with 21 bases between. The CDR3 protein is CASSLWWGAREGTEAFF. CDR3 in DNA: TGTGCCAGCAGCTTGTGGTGGGGAGCCAGGGAGGGCACTGAAGCTTTCTTT.

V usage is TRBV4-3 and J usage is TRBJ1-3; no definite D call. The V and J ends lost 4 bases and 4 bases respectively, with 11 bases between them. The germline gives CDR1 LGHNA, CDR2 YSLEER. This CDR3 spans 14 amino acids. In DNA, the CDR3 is TGCGCCAGCAGCCCGGAACATGTCGGAAACACCATATATTTT. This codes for CASSPEHVGNTIYF.

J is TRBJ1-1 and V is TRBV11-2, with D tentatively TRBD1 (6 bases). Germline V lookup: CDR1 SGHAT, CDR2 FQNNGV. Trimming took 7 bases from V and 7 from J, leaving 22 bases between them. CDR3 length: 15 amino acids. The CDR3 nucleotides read TGTGCCAGCACCGGGCAGGGGCCAGAAGGCTGTGAAGCTTTCTTT. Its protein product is CASTGQGPEGCEAFF.